Listed below are T cell receptor beta chains from one sample, sequenced in a study of beta chain features in type 1 diabetes. TCRdb's copy holds only in-frame clones and misses some; the assay was immunoSEQ multiplex PCR. Of a few hundred thousand clones listed, around 12% are singletons. The sample comprised naive CD4+ T cells from blood. These receptors were collected from a woman younger than 35 with type 1 diabetes. The CDR3 runs from the conserved cysteine through the conserved F or W. D genes are given only for firm matches. Some rows have no size entry. The others give once, few or many, or a class for an expanded clone.

NA | TRBJ2-7 | few | TRBV19 | TGTGCCAGTAGTATTCTGGGGGCCTCAAGCTCCTACGAGCAGTACTTC | CASSILGASSSYEQYF
TRBD1 | TRBJ1-2 | few | TRBV7-2 | TGTGCCAGCAGCTTACCTGGGACAGTTGGCGGCTACACCTTC | CASSLPGTVGGYTF
NA | TRBJ2-5 | NA | TRBV18 | TGTGCCAGCTGCGGGGCAGCCCCAGAGACCCAGTACTTC | CASCGAAPETQYF
TRBD2 | TRBJ2-7 | few | TRBV5-4 | TGTGCCAGCAGCCTTGGGAGCGGGAGCTCCTACGAGCAGTACTTC | CASSLGSGSSYEQYF
NA | TRBJ2-3 | NA | TRBV6-6 | TGTGCCAGCAGTTACGACGACTTGCCCACAGATACGCAGTATTTT | CASSYDDLPTDTQYF
TRBD2 | TRBJ2-7 | NA | TRBV7-8 | TGTGCCAGCGTAGGACTAGCGGGAGTTTTGAGCGAGCAGTACTTC | CASVGLAGVLSEQYF
NA | TRBJ2-6 | few | TRBV19 | TGTGCCACCGGGGGCTCTGGGGCCAACGTCCTGACTTTC | CATGGSGANVLTF
NA | TRBJ1-1 | few | TRBV6-5 | TGTGCCAGCAGTTACGGACAGCTGAACACTGAAGCTTTCTTT | CASSYGQLNTEAFF
TRBD1 | TRBJ1-4 | few | TRBV7-6 | TGTGCCAGCAGCTTAGGACAGGGAAATGAAAAACTGTTTTTT | CASSLGQGNEKLFF
NA | TRBJ2-3 | NA | TRBV11-2 | TGTGCCAGCAGACTACTGCGCACAGATACGCAGTATTTT | CASRLLRTDTQYF
NA | TRBJ1-1 | few | TRBV29-1 | TGCAGCGTTATGGGGGGGTCGAACACTGAAGCTTTCTTT | CSVMGGSNTEAFF
TRBD2 | TRBJ2-1 | NA | TRBV5-1 | TGCGCCAGCAGCCGGACCGGGACTACCCATCCTGAGCAGTTCTTC | CASSRTGTTHPEQFF
NA | TRBJ2-1 | few | TRBV12-5 | TGTGCTAGTGGTTTGGTGTTTTCGGAGCAGTTCTTC | CASGLVFSEQFF
NA | TRBJ1-4 | few | TRBV9 | TGTGCCAGCAGCGTACAGGGAACTAATGAAAAACTGTTTTTT | CASSVQGTNEKLFF
TRBD1 | TRBJ1-4 | few | TRBV5-4 | TGTGCCAGCAGCCGCGGAGAGGGGGCGCAATCAGAAAAACTGTTTTTT | CASSRGEGAQSEKLFF
NA | TRBJ1-6 | NA | TRBV18 | TGTGCCAGCTCACCAAAGGAGGATTCACCCCTCCACTTT | CASSPKEDSPLHF
NA | TRBJ2-7 | NA | TRBV11-2 | TGCGCCAGCAGCCAAGATCGGCGGGGGACAACCTACGAGCAGTACTTC | CASSQDRRGTTYEQYF
NA | TRBJ2-5 | NA | TRBV25-1 | TGTGCCAGCAGTGAGCGCGCGACAGGAGTCAGCGAGACCCAGTACTTC | CASSERATGVSETQYF
TRBD2 | TRBJ2-1 | NA | TRBV10-3 | TGTGCCATCAGTGCGGGGACTAGCGGGAGCTCCAATGAGCAGTTCTTC | CAISAGTSGSSNEQFF
NA | TRBJ2-5 | NA | TRBV5-1 | TGCGCCAGCAGCCCCCGGGTGGGACAGCGGGAGGAGACCCAGTACTTC | CASSPRVGQREETQYF
NA | TRBJ2-3 | few | TRBV25-1 | TGTGCCACCGCAGCGACTAGCACAGATACGCAGTATTTT | CATAATSTDTQYF
TRBD1 | TRBJ2-7 | few | TRBV7-3 | TGTGCCAGCAGCTTAGACAGGGGCTACGAGCAGTACTTC | CASSLDRGYEQYF
TRBD2 | TRBJ2-3 | NA | TRBV7-9 | TGTGCCAGCAGCCCACTAGCGGGGGGCGCAGATACGCAGTATTTT | CASSPLAGGADTQYF
TRBD2 | TRBJ2-1 | few | TRBV4-1 | TGCGCCAGCAGCCAAGGACTAGCGGGGGGGCACGTTGAGCAGTTCTTC | CASSQGLAGGHVEQFF
TRBD1 | TRBJ1-1 | NA | TRBV7-9 | TGTGCCAGCAGCTTGCGACAGGGGGCGGGGACTGAAGCTTTCTTT | CASSLRQGAGTEAFF
TRBD1 | TRBJ1-2 | few | TRBV10-3 | TGTGCCATCAGGCCGGGACAGGGAAACTCCACCTTC | CAIRPGQGNSTF
NA | TRBJ1-6 | NA | TRBV4-3 | TGCGCCAGCAGCCAAGTTCAGGCCAATTCACCCCTCCACTTT | CASSQVQANSPLHF
TRBD1 | TRBJ2-1 | few | TRBV28 | TGTGCCAGCACTCCCCCCGGACAGGGGAATGAGCAGTTCTTC | CASTPPGQGNEQFF
TRBD2 | TRBJ2-1 | few | TRBV19 | TGTGCCAGTAGTGGCTCGGGACTAGCGGGAGCGTACAATGAGCAGTTCTTC | CASSGSGLAGAYNEQFF
NA | TRBJ1-1 | few | TRBV9 | TGTGCCAGCAGCGTAGGAATTCAGGAGAACACTGAAGCTTTCTTT | CASSVGIQENTEAFF
NA | TRBJ2-4 | NA | TRBV2 | TGTGCCAGCAGTGGGGGAGACACCAAAAACATTCAGTACTTC | CASSGGDTKNIQYF
TRBD2 | TRBJ2-3 | NA | TRBV11-2 | TGTGCCAGCAGCCGGGGACTAGCGGGGGGGGGCACAGATACGCAGTATTTT | CASSRGLAGGGTDTQYF
NA | TRBJ1-4 | NA | TRBV4-1 | TGCGCCAGCAGGCCGGTTTCCCGGCAGCGTAATGAAAAACTGTTTTTT | CASRPVSRQRNEKLFF
NA | TRBJ2-7 | NA | TRBV18 | TGTGCCAGCTCACGCCCGACAGGAGGACTAGGGGAGCAGTACTTC | CASSRPTGGLGEQYF
NA | TRBJ1-2 | few | TRBV7-9 | TGTGCCAGCGATCCACAGGGCACAGTGATCGGGAAGGGCTACACCTTC | CASDPQGTVIGKGYTF
NA | TRBJ1-1 | few | TRBV29-1 | TGCAGCGTTGAAGGCAGGGCTGGCACTGAAGCTTTCTTT | CSVEGRAGTEAFF
NA | TRBJ1-1 | few | TRBV29-1 | TGCAGCGCCCTATACGGGGGGCGAACTGAAGCTTTCTTT | CSALYGGRTEAFF
TRBD2 | TRBJ2-1 | few | TRBV2 | TGTGCCAGCAGTGATGGGGGGGAGTGGTTCTTC | CASSDGGEWFF